One and the same sample provided the 11 T cell receptor beta chains below, sequenced in a study of blood T cell repertoires in COVID-19. Sequencing used immunoSEQ multiplex PCR; TCRdb keeps in-frame clones, though not all of them. The table includes 200,000 or so clones, more than 80% detected once. The sequenced sample was PBMCs or T cells enriched from blood (not recorded which). The source of these receptors is a woman in her thirties or forties with acute COVID-19.

Concerning this clone itself: In the same sample, other DNA sequences code for this CDR3. The chain is built from TRBV6-5 and TRBJ1-2; no clear D. Trimming took off 5 bases at V and 2 bases at J, with 9 bases between the two ends. The germline CDR1 and CDR2 sequences are MNHEY and SVGAGI. This CDR3 has 13 amino acids. The CDR3 loop is CASSLTENYGYTF. CDR3 in DNA: TGTGCCAGCAGTCTAACAGAAAACTATGGCTACACCTTC.

The chain joins TRBV3-1 (or the pseudogene TRBV3-2) to TRBJ2-7, with 11 bases identical to TRBD1. Germline CDR1 LGHDT, CDR2 YNNKEL (reference sequence). The CDR3 totals 18 residues. J was trimmed by 0 bases and V by 4 bases; bases with no gene match: 11. Written as DNA, the CDR3 is TGTGCCAGCAGCCGCAGCAGGGACAGGGGGTTCTCCTCCTACGAGCAGTACTTC. Residues: CASSRSRDRGFSSYEQYF.

The rearrangement uses TRBV12-3 or TRBV12-4 and TRBJ1-1; possibly TRBD1 for D (5 bases). The CDR3 covers 13 residues. V was trimmed by 3 bases and J by 7 bases, leaving 12 bases between them. The CDR3 sequence: CASSLGPGLEAFF. The CDR3 DNA follows: TGTGCCAGCAGTTTGGGGCCAGGCCTTGAAGCTTTCTTT.

In the case of this clone: Its ends do not fully match the called genes, so a read error is possible. The rearrangement joins TRBV5-8 to TRBJ1-5; 8 bases agree with TRBD1. This CDR3 comprises 16 residues. The germline CDR1 and CDR2 sequences are SGHTS and YDEGEE. The CDR3 reads CASSLGQGASKQPQHF. In DNA form, the CDR3 reads TGTGCCAGCAGCTTGGGGCAGGGGGCTAGCAAACAGCCCCAGCATTTT.

This clone was picked up one time. This chain uses TRBV5-8 with TRBJ1-5; D ambiguous. This CDR3 contains 12 residues. The V end was cut by 4 bases, the J end by 7 bases, with 9 bases between. From germline, CDR1 is SGHTS and CDR2 YDEGEE. The CDR3 reads CASSPGGQPQHF. CDR3 in DNA: TGTGCCAGCAGCCCCGGCGGGCAGCCCCAGCATTTT.

The chain carries TRBV14 and TRBJ2-1; D unresolved. The V gene's germline CDR1 is SGHDN and CDR2 FVKESK. This CDR3 comprises 12 residues. V was shortened by 3 bases and J by 8 bases, with 8 bases between the two germline ends. CDR3 loop: CASSHTIYEQFF. The CDR3 coding sequence is TGTGCCAGCAGCCATACAATTTATGAGCAGTTCTTC.

V is TRBV6-6 and J is TRBJ1-2; D is undetermined. The ends were cut back, 5 bases at V and 5 bases at J, with 15 bases in the middle. The CDR3 contains 14 residues. The germline V gene has CDR1 MNHNY and CDR2 SVGAGI (reference sequence). CDR3 region: CASSTPGMEYGYTF. In DNA, the CDR3 is TGTGCCAGCAGTACCCCCGGGATGGAATATGGCTACACCTTC.

The V and J genes are TRBV9 and TRBJ1-1, with D maybe TRBD1 (6 bases). The ends were cut back, 0 bases at V and 2 bases at J, with 11 bases in the middle. The CDR3 loop spans 15 amino acids. Germline CDR1 SGDLS, CDR2 YYNGEE. CDR3 sequence: CASSVEQGLNTEAFF. CDR3 nucleotides: TGTGCCAGCAGCGTAGAGCAGGGGTTAAACACTGAAGCTTTCTTT. The full variable domain, rest sourced from reference TRBV9 and TRBJ1-1, is DSGVTQTPKHLITATGQRVTLRCSPRSGDLSVYWYQQSLDQGLQFLIQYYNGEERAKGNILERFSAQQFPDLHSELNLSSLELGDSALYFCASSVEQGLNTEAFFGQGTRLTVV.

The chain carries TRBV3-1 (or the pseudogene TRBV3-2) and TRBJ1-2; possible D gene TRBD1, 5 bases. V was pared by 0 bases and J by 8 bases, with 16 bases between. CDR3 length equals 15 residues. Germline V CDR1 and CDR2: LGHDT, YNNKEL (reference sequence). The CDR3 spells CASSQDQGVFWGYTF. Here the CDR3 DNA reads TGTGCCAGCAGCCAAGACCAAGGGGTGTTTTGGGGCTACACCTTC.

This clone was counted a few times. The J gene is TRBJ1-1, the V gene TRBV7-8; TRBD1 is a possible D gene (6 bases). CDR3 length: 13 residues. Germline V gene lookup returns CDR1 SGHVS and CDR2 FQNEAQ. V dropped 0 bases and J dropped 9 bases, with 11 bases sitting between them. In DNA, the CDR3 is TGTGCCAGCAGCTTAGCCGAACAGGGACAAGCTTTCTTT. Its protein product is CASSLAEQGQAFF.

CDR3 bases: TGTGCCACCAGCAGCGTACGGACTACTTATGGCTACACCTTC. Translation: CATSSVRTTYGYTF. The chain carries TRBV15 and TRBJ1-2, with D unclear. V was trimmed by 3 bases and J by 5 bases, leaving 13 bases between them. Looked up from germline, CDR1 is LNHNV and CDR2 is YYDKDF (reference sequence). This CDR3 region has 14 residues.